This TCR beta chain emerged from a study of Ad26.COV2.S vaccination and SARS-CoV-2 variants. Study-level background: As a participant in COV1001, the donor was in the Ad26.COV2.S trial arm.

Libraries were prepared by immunoSEQ multiplex PCR; TCRdb keeps only in-frame clonotypes and omits some of them. The sample has roughly 400,000 clones, 90% seen once. Documented treatment: about 20 received Ad26.COV2.S at low or high dose, single or two shots; about 5 received placebo; per-sample allocation not given. Sampling took place 63 days after the first vaccine or placebo injection. Donation was by an adult aged 18-55 years who was in Boston. It was Wuhan-strain SARS-CoV-2 spike that the Ad26 vaccine vector expressed. The CDR3 runs 14 residues. Between the trimmed V and J ends, which lost 7 bases and 0 bases, there was a span of 10 bases. CDR1 is MDHEN and CDR2 is SYDVKM in the germline V gene.

The sequenced sample was peripheral blood, obtained in a trial of Ad26.COV2.S vaccine versus placebo. This receptor was identified in a person aged 18 to 65 who received the Ad26.COV2.S COVID-19 vaccine or a placebo. The chain combines TRBV28 with TRBJ2-1, with D hard to call. This chain's CDR3 is CASTKPSSYNEQFF. DNA for the CDR3: TGTGCCAGCACAAAACCTAGCTCCTACAATGAGCAGTTCTTC.